A selection of T cell receptor beta chains follows, all from one sample in a study of regulatory T cells in long-lasting Graves disease. TCRdb redid the calling of the multiplex PCR reads with MiXCR, one entry per CDR3 protein. The sample contains about 530,000 distinct CDR3 sequences, approximately 16% of which appear only once. This same sample was also taken into another study, of T cells in Graves' hyperthyroidism and ophthalmopathy.

The specimen comprised peripheral blood mononuclear cells (PBMCs), sampled at new diagnosis, from a patient treated with antithyroid drugs. These receptors all come from a woman aged 35-65 years with Graves disease. The CDR3 runs from the conserved cysteine through the conserved F or W. Fields, in order: clone size, V gene, D gene, J gene, CDR3 DNA, CDR3 protein. A D gene is named only where the DNA matches it firmly. Size values are once, few and many counts, or a class for expanded clones, and some rows have none.

abundance: many; v_gene: TRBV20-1; d_gene: .; j_gene: TRBJ2-5; CDR3nt: TGCAGTGCTAGACAAGGACAAGAGACCCAGTACTTC; CDR3aa: CSARQGQETQYF
abundance: many; v_gene: TRBV18; d_gene: .; j_gene: TRBJ2-3; CDR3nt: TGTGCCAGCTCGCAAGAAGGACGTAACACAGATACGCAGTATTTT; CDR3aa: CASSQEGRNTDTQYF
abundance: many; v_gene: TRBV18; d_gene: .; j_gene: TRBJ1-1; CDR3nt: TGTGCCAGCTCACCCCCGTTGGGTGTCACTGAAGCTTTCTTT; CDR3aa: CASSPPLGVTEAFF
abundance: many; v_gene: TRBV7-9; d_gene: .; j_gene: TRBJ1-1; CDR3nt: TGTGCCAGCAGCTTAGGTGGGGGGGGTCTGAACACTGAAGCTTTCTTT; CDR3aa: CASSLGGGGLNTEAFF
abundance: few; v_gene: TRBV5-6; d_gene: .; j_gene: TRBJ1-2; CDR3nt: TGTGCCAGCAGCTTGGCGGGGGCACATGGCTACACCTTC; CDR3aa: CASSLAGAHGYTF
abundance: .; v_gene: TRBV6-1; d_gene: .; j_gene: TRBJ1-2; CDR3nt: TGTGCCAGCACCCGAACCGGAGGGGGATCGAGCGGCTACACCTTC; CDR3aa: CASTRTGGGSSGYTF
abundance: many; v_gene: TRBV30; d_gene: .; j_gene: TRBJ2-1; CDR3nt: TGTGCCTGGAGTGTGACGGGGTACAATGAGCAGTTCTTC; CDR3aa: CAWSVTGYNEQFF
abundance: many; v_gene: TRBV20-1; d_gene: .; j_gene: TRBJ1-1; CDR3nt: TGCAGTGCCCCGATTAACACTGAAGCTTTCTTT; CDR3aa: CSAPINTEAFF
abundance: many; v_gene: TRBV19; d_gene: TRBD1; j_gene: TRBJ2-2; CDR3nt: TGTGCCAGTAGAAGGACAGGGGACACCGGGGAGCTGTTTTTT; CDR3aa: CASRRTGDTGELFF
abundance: many; v_gene: TRBV20-1; d_gene: .; j_gene: TRBJ1-1; CDR3nt: TGCAGTGCTAGAGAGGGCCCCCCCACTGAAGCTTTCTTT; CDR3aa: CSAREGPPTEAFF
abundance: .; v_gene: TRBV4-2; d_gene: .; j_gene: TRBJ1-1; CDR3nt: TGTGCCAGCAGCCATGAACAGGGATCTGAATCTTTCTTT; CDR3aa: CASSHEQGSESFF
abundance: .; v_gene: TRBV28; d_gene: .; j_gene: TRBJ2-1; CDR3nt: TGTGCCAGCAGTGTGGGTGGGGAGCAGTTCTTC; CDR3aa: CASSVGGEQFF
abundance: many; v_gene: TRBV28; d_gene: .; j_gene: TRBJ1-5; CDR3nt: TGTGCCAGCAGATCGCTCAACCCCCGGGACACGCATAGCAATCAGCCCCAGCATTTT; CDR3aa: CASRSLNPRDTHSNQPQHF
abundance: few; v_gene: TRBV10-3; d_gene: TRBD1; j_gene: TRBJ1-1; CDR3nt: TGTGCCATCGTCGACCAGTACAGGGGAGAAGCTTTCTTT; CDR3aa: CAIVDQYRGEAFF
abundance: .; v_gene: TRBV18; d_gene: .; j_gene: TRBJ1-2; CDR3nt: TGTGCCAGCTCCGGACAGCAAGCTAACTATGGCTACACCTTC; CDR3aa: CASSGQQANYGYTF
abundance: .; v_gene: TRBV24-1; d_gene: .; j_gene: TRBJ2-5; CDR3nt: TGTGCCACCAGTGATACAGGTACCCAAGAGACCCAGTACTTC; CDR3aa: CATSDTGTQETQYF
abundance: many; v_gene: TRBV5-1; d_gene: .; j_gene: TRBJ1-1; CDR3nt: TGCGCCAGCAGCAGTACGACAGCTCGGGACACTGAAGCTTTCTTT; CDR3aa: CASSSTTARDTEAFF
abundance: .; v_gene: TRBV20-1; d_gene: .; j_gene: TRBJ2-5; CDR3nt: TGCAGTGCTAGACGCTTTGCCCCGGGCTGGTTTTTAGAGACCCAGTACTTC; CDR3aa: CSARRFAPGWFLETQYF
abundance: many; v_gene: TRBV2; d_gene: TRBD1; j_gene: TRBJ1-2; CDR3nt: TGTGCCAGCAGAACAGGGGGCCAGGGCTACACCTTC; CDR3aa: CASRTGGQGYTF
abundance: .; v_gene: TRBV6-2/TRBV6-3; d_gene: TRBD1; j_gene: TRBJ1-6; CDR3nt: TGTGCCAGCAGTTTTCTACCGGGACAGAGAAATTCACCCCTCCACTTT; CDR3aa: CASSFLPGQRNSPLHF
abundance: many; v_gene: TRBV28; d_gene: .; j_gene: TRBJ2-6; CDR3nt: TGTGCCAGCAGCTCCCTGGGAGGGGCCAACGTCCTGACTTTC; CDR3aa: CASSSLGGANVLTF
abundance: many; v_gene: TRBV7-9; d_gene: .; j_gene: TRBJ1-2; CDR3nt: TGTGCCAGCAGCTTAGCCGAGAGGTCTGGCGTTGGCTACACCTTC; CDR3aa: CASSLAERSGVGYTF
abundance: few; v_gene: TRBV4-1; d_gene: .; j_gene: TRBJ2-2; CDR3nt: TGCGCCAGCAGTCGACAGTTTAACACCGGGGAGCTGTTTTTT; CDR3aa: CASSRQFNTGELFF
abundance: many; v_gene: TRBV12-5; d_gene: TRBD1; j_gene: TRBJ2-1; CDR3nt: TGTGCTAGTGGTCCCGGGACAGGGGGGCGGAATGAGCAGTTCTTC; CDR3aa: CASGPGTGGRNEQFF